Presented here are 2 T cell receptor beta chains from one specimen sequenced in a study of cytomegalovirus exposure and HLA in healthy donors. Amplification used 60 Vbeta primers and 13 Jbeta primers. Produced via immunoSEQ multiplex PCR; TCRdb's table is partial and in-frame only. The sample's table shows tens of thousands of clones. The specimen sequenced was PBMCs. These TCRs come from a middle-aged woman in good health and CMV-seronegative.

The chain employs TRBV9 and TRBJ1-2; 10 bases line up with TRBD1. The CDR3 totals 14 residues. Per germline, CDR1 SGDLS and CDR2 YYNGEE. Germline trimming cut 3 bases from V and 8 bases from J; bases unmatched to any gene: 7. The DNA for the CDR3 is TGTGCCAGCAGCGCCTCGACAGGGGGCATAGGCTACACCTTC. This sequence encodes CASSASTGGIGYTF.

With regard to this clone: A junction boundary mismatches the germline segment, possibly from a read error. The rearrangement uses TRBV7-7 and TRBJ1-5; 9 nucleotides match TRBD1. Looked up from germline, CDR1 is SSHAT and CDR2 is FNYEAQ (reference sequence). The CDR3 spans 18 residues. This CDR3 is CASSLNPAGWDRDQPQHF. The CDR3 bases are TGTGCTAGCAGCTTAAACCCCGCAGGCTGGGACAGGGATCAGCCCCAGCATTTT.